This is a list of T cell receptor beta chains from one sample in a study of T cell clonotyping in hematopoietic cell transplantation. Assay used: immunoSEQ multiplex PCR; TCRdb lists only in-frame clones, some missing. The sample has 12,000 to 15,000 clones, 80% to 90% seen once; the top ten hold 10% to 15%. Sequencing was performed on PBMCs, taken 100 days after allogeneic stem cell transplant. The receptor set was obtained from a male patient in his fifties or sixties who had an allogeneic stem cell transplant from an unrelated donor, so T cells may come from the graft donor. Some clones in this sample may be carry-over from other donors' samples. Each CDR3 is given with its conserved first and last residue. Each record gives: V gene, J gene, D gene, clone size, CDR3 protein, CDR3 DNA. The D gene is left open where the match is weak. Some rows mark clone size as missing; the rest say once, few, many or name a class of expanded clone.

>TRBV6-1|TRBJ1-2|-|-
CASSEEDWTDGYTF
TGTGCCAGCAGTGAAGAAGATTGGACAGATGGCTACACCTTC
>TRBV2|TRBJ2-7|TRBD2|-
CASTPASGSLQYF
TGTGCAAGCACCCCAGCTAGCGGGAGTTTGCAGTACTTC
>TRBV5-4|TRBJ1-2|-|-
CASSLNSYGYTF
TGTGCCAGCAGCTTGAACAGCTATGGCTACACCTTC
>TRBV7-3|TRBJ2-1|-|-
CASSLGQGLQYEQFF
TGTGCCAGCAGCTTAGGCCAGGGCTTACAATATGAGCAGTTCTTC
>TRBV7-9|TRBJ1-2|-|-
CASTRAENLYGYTF
TGTGCCAGCACTCGGGCGGAGAACCTCTATGGCTACACCTTC
>TRBV7-6|TRBJ2-5|-|-
CASSTPRGEETQYF
TGTGCCAGCAGCACCCCACGGGGAGAAGAGACCCAGTACTTC
>TRBV7-2|TRBJ1-5|-|-
CASSLDARYQPQHF
TGTGCCAGCAGCTTAGACGCCAGGTATCAGCCCCAGCATTTT
>TRBV11-2|TRBJ2-7|TRBD1|few
CASSRETGAYEQYF
TGTGCCAGCAGTCGCGAGACAGGGGCCTACGAGCAGTACTTC
>TRBV13|TRBJ2-7|-|-
CASSSGPLYEQYF
TGTGCCAGCAGCTCGGGACCCCTCTACGAGCAGTACTTC
>TRBV9|TRBJ1-1|-|once
CASSVTVMNTEAFF
TGTGCCAGCAGCGTGACAGTCATGAACACTGAAGCTTTCTTT
>TRBV5-4|TRBJ1-1|-|-
CASSTGRANTEAFF
TGTGCCAGCAGCACGGGACGGGCAAACACTGAAGCTTTCTTT
>TRBV4-1|TRBJ1-5|-|-
CASSQGLNSNQPQHF
TGCGCCAGCAGCCAAGGACTTAATAGCAATCAGCCCCAGCATTTT
>TRBV2|TRBJ1-4|-|-
CASGQGPLGTNEKLFF
TGTGCCAGCGGTCAGGGACCCCTCGGGACTAATGAAAAACTGTTTTTT
>TRBV5-1|TRBJ2-1|-|-
CASSLGAGEGNEQFF
TGCGCCAGCAGCTTGGGGGCAGGGGAAGGCAATGAGCAGTTCTTC
>TRBV6-5|TRBJ1-5|-|-
CASSATGQPQHF
TGTGCCAGCAGCGCAACAGGACAGCCCCAGCATTTT
>TRBV6-5|TRBJ2-7|-|-
CASKLPGHYEQYF
TGTGCCAGCAAACTTCCGGGACACTACGAGCAGTACTTC
>TRBV5-1|TRBJ1-4|-|-
CASSPGTREKLFF
TGCGCCAGCAGCCCAGGGACAAGGGAAAAACTGTTTTTT
>TRBV6-4|TRBJ1-2|-|once
CASSPGPTFYGYTF
TGTGCCAGCAGTCCGGGACCGACCTTCTATGGCTACACCTTC
>TRBV27|TRBJ1-3|-|-
CASSVQGGNTIYF
TGTGCCAGCAGTGTACAGGGTGGTAACACCATATATTTT
>TRBV7-2|TRBJ2-4|TRBD1|-
CASSPPGQRVENIQYF
TGTGCCAGCAGCCCCCCGGGACAGCGAGTCGAAAACATTCAGTACTTC